This TCR beta chain was obtained from a study of cytomegalovirus exposure and HLA in healthy donors. Study-wide findings and caveats: Several V segments, TRBV6-2 and TRBV6-3 among them, could not be told apart and were dropped. According to the study, around 150 TCR beta chains were cytomegalovirus-associated.

The PCR was carried out with 60 Vbeta primers and 13 Jbeta primers. Sequenced by immunoSEQ multiplex PCR; TCRdb stores in-frame clones only, minus some. This sample has approximately 130,000 clones, with 75% to 90% found just once. J lost 2 bases, V lost 3 bases, and 7 bases had no gene match. The CDR3 contains 15 residues. CDR1 and CDR2 (germline): SQVTM, ANQGSEA. This clone was recorded a few times. Antigen specificity is unknown. Sequences were obtained from PBMCs. The clonotype was recovered from a woman in her thirties in good health and CMV-seropositive. The genes are TRBV29-1 and TRBJ2-5; 9 positions agree with TRBD2. DNA of the CDR3: TGCAGCGTTGACGGGGGGCGGGGGGGGCAAGAGACCCAGTACTTC. This encodes CSVDGGRGGQETQYF. The full variable domain, completed using reference TRBV29-1 and TRBJ2-5, is SAVISQKPSRDICQRGTSLTIQCQVDSQVTMMFWYRQQPGQSLTLIATANQGSEATYESGFVIDKFPISRPNLTFSTLTVSNMSPEDSSIYLCSVDGGRGGQETQYFGPGTRLLVL.